Listed here are 31 T cell receptor beta chains from one sample, sequenced in a study of metastatic and nonmetastatic thyroid tumors. All patients reached thyroid surgery having received no treatment beforehand. TCRdb reprocessed the PCR reads via MiXCR. The sample records over 35,000 clones, around 17% being singletons. The source material was tumor tissue. These receptors were obtained from a female donor with papillary thyroid cancer or a benign thyroid nodule (not recorded which). Some clones in this sample may be carry-over from other donors' samples.

This clone was picked up many times. One end of the junction does not line up with germline, which may come from a read error. The rearrangement links TRBV20-1 to TRBJ2-7; D call uncertain. Germline values: CDR1 DFQATT, CDR2 SNEGSKA (reference sequence). The CDR3 is made up of 11 amino acids. CDR3 sequence reads: CSARTSHEQYF. The CDR3 nucleotides read TGCAGTGCGAGGACCTCCCACGAGCAGTACTTC.

This clone was picked up many times. This rearrangement joins TRBV6-1 to TRBJ1-5; D perhaps matches TRBD1 (5 bases). Trimming took 7 bases from V and 0 from J, leaving 10 bases between them. The CDR3 spans 14 residues. CDR1 and CDR2 (germline): MNHNS, SASEGT. In DNA, the CDR3 is TGTGCCAGCAATGGGGGGGATAGCAATCAGCCCCAGCATTTT. Its protein is CASNGGDSNQPQHF.

On this clone: The sample contains more than one DNA sequence encoding this CDR3. This rearrangement joins TRBV11-1 to TRBJ2-2; D perhaps matches TRBD1 (5 bases). The germline V gene encodes CDR1 SGHAT and CDR2 FQDESV (reference sequence). Trimming removed 1 base from V and 5 bases from J, with 20 bases in between. The CDR3 is 18 residues long. The CDR3 coding sequence is TGTGCCAGCAGCTTAGGGCGCCGGACACGACCCGGGACCGGGGAGCTGTTTTTT. It codes for CASSLGRRTRPGTGELFF.

Of note for this clone: At one of its ends the junction is not consistent with the germline gene, which may arise from a read error. The V gene is TRBV15, the J gene TRBJ2-1, with D tentatively TRBD2 (5 bases). Germline CDR1 and CDR2: LNHNV and YYDKDF (reference sequence). CDR3 size: 14 residues. The CDR3 nucleotides are TGTGCCACCAGAAGACTACGATGGGGAGATGAGCAGTGCTTC. Protein sequence: CATRRLRWGDEQCF.

A note on this clone: A much larger clone sits a single nucleotide away, making a read error possible. The CDR3 sequence: CAISLRLAETQYF. CDR3 in DNA: TGTGCCATCAGCTTAAGACTAGCGGAGACCCAGTACTTC. The chain employs TRBV11-2 and TRBJ2-5; the match to TRBD2 covers 8 bases. Germline V gives CDR1 SGHAT, CDR2 FQNNGV. The length of the CDR3 is 13 residues.

Regarding this clone: A much larger clone differs from this one at a single base, so this may be a read error. V and J are TRBV27 and TRBJ2-7, with 7 bases aligning to TRBD2. The CDR3 covers 15 residues. After removal of 5 bases from V and 3 bases from J, the junction contained 10 bases not matched to a gene. Germline V gives CDR1 MNHEY, CDR2 SMNVEV (reference sequence). This chain's CDR3 is CASSPTSERFYEQYF. In nucleotides, the CDR3 is TGTGCCAGCAGTCCCACTAGCGAGAGGTTCTACGAGCAGTACTTC.

A few counts support this clone. This chain uses TRBV28 with TRBJ2-1; 11 bases match TRBD2. The CDR3 is 15 residues long. J gave up 12 bases and V 5 bases, and 12 bases lay outside the gene matches. Germline V CDR1 and CDR2: MDHEN, SYDVKM. The CDR3: CASSPGTSGLTGQFF. The CDR3 DNA is TGTGCCAGCAGTCCTGGGACTAGCGGACTGACGGGGCAGTTCTTC.

The CDR3 coding sequence is TGTGCCAGCAGTGACACAGGGGGCGAAAATTCACCCCTCCACTTT. This translates into CASSDTGGENSPLHF. This chain links TRBV6-1 with TRBJ1-6; TRBD1 matches at 9 bases. This CDR3 contains 15 residues. Germline values: CDR1 MNHNS, CDR2 SASEGT. J was trimmed by 7 bases and V by 3 bases; bases with no gene match: 4.

Notes on this clone: Mismatch with germline at one junction end may stem from a read error. The rearrangement uses TRBV7-2 and TRBJ2-7; no firm D call. CDR3 length equals 15 residues. CDR1 and CDR2 from the germline V gene are SGHTA and FQGNSA. The CDR3 sequence: CASSPVTLSSYEQYF. The CDR3 region has the DNA TGTGCTAGCAGCCCCGTGACTTTGAGCTCCTACGAGCAGTACTTC. Drawing the rest from reference TRBV7-2 and TRBJ2-7, the complete variable domain is GAGVSQSPSNKVTEKGKDVELRCDPISGHTALYWYRQSLGQGLEFLIYFQGNSAPDKSGLPSDRFSAERTGGSVSTLTIQRTQQEDSAVYLCASSPVTLSSYEQYFGPGTRLTVT.

The J gene is TRBJ2-3, the V gene TRBV2, with no clear D. Per the germline V gene, CDR1 is SNHLY and CDR2 is FYNNEI. Trimming took 6 bases from V and 7 from J, leaving 8 bases between them. The CDR3 is 11 amino acids. DNA for the CDR3: TGTGCCAGCAGGGGGTCATATACGCAGTATTTT. Amino acids: CASRGSYTQYF. Full variable domain (missing parts from reference TRBV2 and TRBJ2-3): EPEVTQTPSHQVTQMGQEVILRCVPISNHLYFYWYRQILGQKVEFLVSFYNNEISEKSEIFDDQFSVERPDGSNFTLKIRSTKLEDSAMYFCASRGSYTQYFGPGTRLTVL.

This clone was seen repeatedly, ten times or more. The J gene is TRBJ2-7, the V gene TRBV6-1, with 7 bases lining up with TRBD1. The ends lost 8 bases at V and 3 bases at J; junction bases unmatched: 4. CDR1 and CDR2 from the germline V gene are MNHNS and SASEGT. The CDR3 is made up of 12 amino acids. The CDR3: CASRTGHYEQYF. CDR3 in DNA: TGTGCCAGCCGGACAGGTCACTACGAGCAGTACTTC.

This clone has at least ten counts. One junction end disagrees with the germline gene, perhaps due to a read error. The rearrangement uses TRBV4-1 and TRBJ1-5, with D possibly being TRBD1 (6 bases). The CDR3 has 16 amino acids. In germline, CDR1 is MGHRA, CDR2 YSYEKL. In DNA form, the CDR3 reads TGCGCCAGCGGCCAAAACAGGGCGAGGGGCAATCAGCCCCAGCATTTT. This translates into CASGQNRARGNQPQHF.

This clone was observed many times. V and J are TRBV5-1 and TRBJ1-1; TRBD1 is a possible D gene (5 bases). The ends were cut back, 1 base at V and 1 base at J, with 11 bases in the middle. The germline V gene has CDR1 SGHRS and CDR2 YFSETQ. The CDR3 loop spans 15 amino acids. CDR3 coding DNA: TGCGCCAGCAGCTTGTTTGGGGCGGCGAACACTGAAGCTTTCTTT. The encoded protein is CASSLFGAANTEAFF.

This clone was recorded once. This sequence joins TRBV20-1 and TRBJ2-7; 11 nucleotides align to TRBD2. CDR1 and CDR2 (germline): DFQATT, SNEGSKA (reference sequence). V dropped 4 bases and J dropped 4; count of bases not matched to a gene: 12. The CDR3 runs 16 residues. CDR3 protein: CSATGTSGPVAYEQYF. As DNA, the CDR3 is TGCAGTGCTACAGGGACTAGCGGCCCGGTCGCATACGAGCAGTACTTC.

A remark on this clone: This may be a read error: a much more frequent sequence differs by one nucleotide. The chain is built from TRBV20-1 and TRBJ2-1; D is unresolved. The CDR3 has 13 amino acids. Germline assignment: CDR1 DFQATT and CDR2 SNEGSKA (reference sequence). CDR3 DNA: TGCAGTGCTAGTACCCCGCCCTACAATGATCAGTTCTTC. Translated, it gives CSASTPPYNDQFF.

The chain carries TRBV5-1 and TRBJ2-5; maybe TRBD1 (6 bases). The CDR3 sequence is 15 residues long. Germline V CDR1 and CDR2: SGHRS, YFSETQ. Trimming cost V 3 bases and J 8 bases, with 20 bases left between them. The CDR3 DNA reads TGCGCCAGCAGCTCCTCGGGACACGGCCAGGATACCCAGTACTTC. This encodes CASSSSGHGQDTQYF.

In this sample, this clone turned up a few times. One base away lies a much larger clone, so this may be a sequencing read error. This CDR3 is also generated by other DNA sequences in the sample. The rearrangement links TRBV11-2 to TRBJ2-2; D perhaps matches TRBD1 (8 bases). The CDR3 covers 16 residues. Trimming cost V 5 bases and J 3 bases, with 16 bases left between them. CDR1 is SGHAT, CDR2 FQNNGV, per germline. CDR3 sequence: CASSPSTGGDTGELFF. As DNA, the CDR3 is TGTGCCAGCAGCCCTTCCACAGGGGGGGACACCGGGGAGCTGTTTTTT. Complete variable domain (other parts from reference TRBV11-2 and TRBJ2-2): EAGVAQSPRYKIIEKRQSVAFWCNPISGHATLYWYQQILGQGPKLLIQFQNNGVVDDSQLPKDRFSAERLKGVDSTLKIQPAKLEDSAVYLCASSPSTGGDTGELFFGEGSRLTVL.

This clone was detected many times. V gene TRBV3-1 combines with J gene TRBJ2-5; 12 nucleotides agree with TRBD2. The V and J ends lost 5 bases and 4 bases, in that order; junction bases with no gene match: 5. Germline V gives CDR1 LGHDT, CDR2 YNNKEL (reference sequence). The CDR3 is made up of 15 amino acids. In DNA form, the CDR3 reads TGTGCCAGCAGCACGACTAGCGGGAGCTTAGAGACCCAGTACTTC. As protein: CASSTTSGSLETQYF.

This clone has a count of ten or more. This chain joins TRBV6-2 or TRBV6-3 and TRBJ2-5; 8 bases are shared with TRBD2. V gave up 7 bases and J gave up 2 bases; unmatched junction bases: 3. The germline V gene encodes CDR1 MNHEY and CDR2 SVGEGT. The CDR3 spans 13 residues. The CDR3 bases are TGTGCCAGCAAAGTAGCGGGGCAAGAGACCCAGTACTTC. Its protein product is CASKVAGQETQYF.

In its sample, this clone is medium-sized. The genes are TRBV28 and TRBJ2-7; D remains ambiguous. Germline loops: CDR1 MDHEN, CDR2 SYDVKM. This CDR3 contains 12 residues. The V end was cut by 4 bases, the J end by 3 bases, with 7 bases between. CDR3: CASSYTSYEQYF. As DNA, the CDR3 is TGTGCCAGCAGTTATACAAGCTACGAGCAGTACTTC.

This clone was counted many times. This chain joins TRBV7-2 and TRBJ1-5; D is ambiguous. From germline, CDR1 is SGHTA and CDR2 FQGNSA. This CDR3 region has 13 residues. Trimming stripped 3 bases from V and 0 bases from J, with 3 bases between. The CDR3 nucleotides are TGTGCCAGCAGCTTTGATAGCAATCAGCCCCAGCATTTT. As protein: CASSFDSNQPQHF.

Notes on this clone: Germline is not matched at one junction end, which may reflect a read error. The genes are TRBV5-1 and TRBJ2-3; tentatively, D is TRBD1 (7 bases). The CDR3 is 15 amino acids. Per the germline V gene, CDR1 is SGHRS and CDR2 is YFSETQ. The CDR3 region is CASSFGGSGTDAQYF. Written as DNA, the CDR3 is TGCGCCAGCAGCTTCGGAGGGAGTGGGACAGATGCGCAGTATTTT.

The sample holds many counts of this clone. The CDR3: CASSLRTSGRGARNEQFF. The CDR3 DNA sequence: TGTGCCAGCAGCTTACGGACTAGCGGGAGGGGAGCTCGGAATGAGCAGTTCTTC. The chain carries TRBV11-1 and TRBJ2-1; 15 bases agree with TRBD2. Germline V CDR1 and CDR2: SGHAT, FQDESV (reference sequence). The length of the CDR3 is 18 residues. V gave up 2 bases and J gave up 7 bases; unmatched junction bases: 9.

This clone appeared many times. J is TRBJ2-2 and V is TRBV12-3 or TRBV12-4, with D possibly being TRBD1 (6 bases). Trimming removed 7 bases at V and 6 bases at J, with 15 bases between. The length of the CDR3 is 14 residues. The CDR3 region has the DNA TGTGCCAGCAACCTACAGGGAAAGCCCGGGGAGCTGTTTTTT. Encoded protein: CASNLQGKPGELFF.

Many counts were recorded for this clone. The chain combines TRBV11-3 with TRBJ1-1, with D uncertain. The CDR3 has 13 amino acids. V dropped 4 bases and J dropped 2 bases, with 8 bases sitting between them. Germline CDR1 reads SGHNT; CDR2 reads YENEEA. The CDR3 loop is CASSSARNTEAFF. In DNA form, the CDR3 reads TGTGCCAGCAGCTCCGCCAGAAACACTGAAGCTTTCTTT.

This clone appeared a few times. This chain joins TRBV6-1 and TRBJ2-7; D unresolved. The CDR3 runs to 14 residues. Trimming pared 1 base from V and 3 bases from J, leaving 10 bases between. Germline CDR1 reads MNHNS; CDR2 reads SASEGT. This CDR3 is CASSEGRGNYEQYF. The CDR3 DNA sequence: TGTGCCAGCAGTGAAGGGCGAGGAAACTACGAGCAGTACTTC.

Of note for this clone: A single base separates this from a much larger clone, so it may be a read error. The gene calls are TRBV11-1 and TRBJ2-1; D not resolved. The V end was cut by 1 base, the J end by 9 bases, with 16 bases between. This CDR3 is 15 amino acids long. Germline V gene sequence: CDR1 SGHAT, CDR2 FQDESV (reference sequence). CDR3: CASSLDYLPPSEQFF. The CDR3 DNA reads TGTGCCAGCAGCTTAGACTATCTCCCCCCCTCTGAGCAGTTCTTC.

In this sample, this clone turned up many times. The chain is built from TRBV6-1 and TRBJ2-5, with D possibly being TRBD2 (6 bases). Trimming left V 5 bases short and J 4 bases short, with 17 bases between. The CDR3 runs 15 residues. The germline gives CDR1 MNHNS, CDR2 SASEGT. CDR3 nucleotide sequence: TGTGCCAGCAGTTGGTCCGGGACTCCGTTAGAGACCCAGTACTTC. This codes for CASSWSGTPLETQYF.

In this sample, this clone turned up a few times. A read error may produce the germline difference seen at one junction end. V usage is TRBV27 and J usage is TRBJ1-2; D not resolved. The CDR3 length is 15 residues. Per germline, CDR1 MNHEY and CDR2 SMNVEV (reference sequence). The CDR3 is CASILSPGSRHCYTF. CDR3 sequence (DNA): TGTGCCAGCATTTTATCACCGGGGTCTCGACACTGCTACACCTTC.

At least ten counts were recorded for this clone. The V call is TRBV5-5, the J call TRBJ2-3; D ambiguous. Germline assignment: CDR1 SGHKS and CDR2 YYEKEE (reference sequence). The CDR3 has 14 amino acids. V lost 4 bases to trimming and J lost 5 bases, with 14 bases between them. The CDR3 nucleotides are TGTGCCAGCAGCCAGGCAGTAGGTAAAGATACGCAGTATTTT. This gives the protein CASSQAVGKDTQYF.

A single count supports this clone. One end of the junction is discordant with germline, which a read error may explain. This rearrangement joins TRBV20-1 to TRBJ2-7, with 7 bases aligning to TRBD1. CDR1 is DFQATT and CDR2 is SNEGSKA in the germline V gene (reference sequence). The CDR3 totals 14 residues. The CDR3 sequence is CIARKGATTYEHYF. CDR3 nucleotides: TGCATTGCTAGAAAGGGGGCAACGACCTACGAGCATTACTTC.